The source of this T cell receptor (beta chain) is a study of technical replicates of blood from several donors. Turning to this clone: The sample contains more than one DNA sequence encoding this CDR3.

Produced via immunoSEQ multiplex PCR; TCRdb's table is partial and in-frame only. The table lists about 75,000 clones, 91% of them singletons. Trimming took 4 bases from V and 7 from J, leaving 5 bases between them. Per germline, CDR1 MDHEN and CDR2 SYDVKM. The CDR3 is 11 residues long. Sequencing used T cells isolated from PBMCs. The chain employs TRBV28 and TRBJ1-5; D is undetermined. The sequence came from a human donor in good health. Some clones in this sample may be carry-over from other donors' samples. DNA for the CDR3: TGTGCCAGCAGTTCTAGCCAGCCCCAGCATTTT. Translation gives CASSSSQPQHF.